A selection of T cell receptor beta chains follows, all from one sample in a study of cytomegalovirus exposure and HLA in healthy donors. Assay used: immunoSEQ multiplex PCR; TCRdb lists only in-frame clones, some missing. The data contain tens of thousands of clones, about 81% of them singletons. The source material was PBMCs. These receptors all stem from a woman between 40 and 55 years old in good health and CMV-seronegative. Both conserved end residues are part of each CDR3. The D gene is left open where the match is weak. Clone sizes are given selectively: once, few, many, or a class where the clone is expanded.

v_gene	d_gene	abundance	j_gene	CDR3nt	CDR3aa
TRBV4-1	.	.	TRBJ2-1	TGCGCCAGCAGCGAAGAGGCAGGACAAGGAAAGCCAATCTCCTACAATGAGCAGTTCTTC	CASSEEAGQGKPISYNEQFF
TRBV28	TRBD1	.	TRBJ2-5	TGTGCCAGCGGCCCCGGGACAGAGTACCAAGAGACCCAGTACTTC	CASGPGTEYQETQYF
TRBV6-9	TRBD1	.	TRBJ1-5	TGTGCCATTAAGGGGACAGGGCCCCGTTGGTGTCAGCCCCAGCATTTT	CAIKGTGPRWCQPQHF
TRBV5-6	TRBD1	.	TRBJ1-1	TGTGCCAGCAGCGGGACAGGGTCGGGCACTGAAGCTTTCTTT	CASSGTGSGTEAFF
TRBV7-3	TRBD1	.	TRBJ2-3	TGTGCCAGCAGCACCAGGGGACAGCAAACGCAGTATTTT	CASSTRGQQTQYF
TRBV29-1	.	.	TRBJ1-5	TGCAGCGTTGGCCGGGGAACCAATCAGCCCCAGCATTTT	CSVGRGTNQPQHF
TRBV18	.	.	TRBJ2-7	TGTGCCAGCTCACCACCGGGGCCCAACTACGAGCAGTACTTC	CASSPPGPNYEQYF
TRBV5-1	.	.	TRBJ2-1	TGCGCCAGCAGCCTTCTTACAGGGATAGACAATGAGCAGTTCTTC	CASSLLTGIDNEQFF
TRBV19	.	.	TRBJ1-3	TGTGCCAGTAGTATCCACCGAGACTCTGGAAACACCATATATTTT	CASSIHRDSGNTIYF
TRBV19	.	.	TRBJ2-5	TGTGCCAGTAGTATAGATAGAAACAGGGCAGAGACCCAGTACTTC	CASSIDRNRAETQYF
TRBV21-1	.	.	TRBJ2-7	TGTGCCAGCAGCAATGAGGCCTTTAGTGAGCAGTACTTC	CASSNEAFSEQYF
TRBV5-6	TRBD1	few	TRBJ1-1	TGTGCCAGCAGCCTCCCGACAGGGCAAGCTTTCTTT	CASSLPTGQAFF
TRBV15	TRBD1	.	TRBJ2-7	TGTGCCACCGGTAGGGGGCTATCGGGCGAGCAGTACTTC	CATGRGLSGEQYF
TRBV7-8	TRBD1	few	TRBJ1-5	TGTGCCAGCAGCCCCGACAGGGGGAATCAGCCCCAGCATTTT	CASSPDRGNQPQHF
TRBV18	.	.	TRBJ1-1	TGTGCCAGCTCACCCCAGGGGAACACTGAAGCTTTCTTT	CASSPQGNTEAFF
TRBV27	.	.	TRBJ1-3	TGTGCCAGCAGTTTTCAACAGGGTTACGGAAACACCATATATTTT	CASSFQQGYGNTIYF
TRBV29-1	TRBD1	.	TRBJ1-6	TGCAGCGTAGGGACAGGGACTGATTCACCCCTCCACTTT	CSVGTGTDSPLHF
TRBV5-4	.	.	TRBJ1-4	TGTGCCAGCAGCTTAGACAGTATCCGAGAAAAACTGTTTTTT	CASSLDSIREKLFF
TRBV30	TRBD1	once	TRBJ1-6	TGTGCCTGGAAGTTGGGACAGGTCCCCTCACCCCTCCACTTT	CAWKLGQVPSPLHF
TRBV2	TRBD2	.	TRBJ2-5	TGTGCCAGCAGTCCACAGCTAGCGGGAATTAGGAAGCAGTACTTC	CASSPQLAGIRKQYF
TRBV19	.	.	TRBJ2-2	TGTGCCAGTAAAGCAATCCAGAACACCGGGGAGCTGTTTTTT	CASKAIQNTGELFF
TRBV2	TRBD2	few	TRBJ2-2	TGTGCCAGCAAAGGGCTAGCGGGAGTTGGCGGGGAGCTGTTTTTT	CASKGLAGVGGELFF